This T cell receptor beta chain was found in a study of shared clonotypes between healthy human individuals (dated by TCRdb to the early 2020s). Turning to the overall study: Three men and a couple of women, aged 18 to 49 years, made up the cohort. For each donor, three plates each were used for CD4 naive and CD4 memory, two plates were used for CD8 naive, and one plate was used for CD8 memory. Blood TCR repertoires of about 5 healthy adults were deeply sequenced to estimate repertoire size and the extent of clonotype sharing between individuals. Libraries were prepared and TCR repertoires were sequenced by different laboratories using diverse techniques, in order to increase sequencing depth and limit assay-specific biases. Each donor's leukapheresis produced roughly between roughly 0.85 and 9 billion PBMCs.

Worth noting for this clone: It lacks a known antigen. Base qualities are not provided; no much larger clone lies one nucleotide away.

Using the deep immunoSEQ assay, multiplex PCR amplified TCR CDR3 regions from genomic DNA. Genomic DNA extracted from each cell subset was distributed evenly over all wells of several immunoSEQ 96-well plates, and each plate served as one replicate. For sorted subsets, each replicate PCR was loaded with roughly 0.2 ug genomic DNA, equivalent to 25,000 to 35,000 T cell genomes. The purified libraries were quantified using a Qubit 3.0 fluorometer, sized with a Bioanalyzer 2100, and then quantified again using the KAPA Library Quantification kit. Each immunoSEQ 96-well plate was sequenced on its own single-read 150-cycle Illumina NextSeq 550 flow cell. As for the authors' bioinformatics: Because the immunoSEQ output held only junctional sequences and lacked quality scores, the filtering could not match the filtering applied to full-length reads. Sequences were annotated with PyIR, a Python wrapper for IgBLAST v1.9, and V/J genes and CDR3 were assigned using IMGT germline references. Reads were filtered out if the reads had weak V/J assignments (E-value above 1e-6), no CDR3, stop codons, out-of-frame junctions, or ambiguous translated residues. V3J clonotypes were defined by identical inferred V gene, J gene, and CDR3 amino acid sequence. Percentage overlap between repertoires was calculated by dividing the number of shared unique clonotypes by the size of the smaller repertoire. Richness of each repertoire was evaluated using RTK rarefaction, the Chao1 estimator, and Recon v2.1 estimates of unobserved clonotypes. Generation probabilities for all TCRbeta clonotypes obtained by the gDNA method from several donors were computed using OLGA. TCRdb's version of the immuneACCESS table is confined to in-frame rearrangements and falls short of the full clone set. An unresolved V gene accounts for under half of the shortfall where checked; the remainder is of unknown origin. The DNA gave D and trimming, while V, J and clone size come from that table. This sample is represented by about 2.4 million clones; approximately 93% of them were singletons. The top ten hold around 0.4% of the sample.

Study-wide conclusions, independent of this receptor: Based on pairwise subsampling, the degree of clonotype sharing among donors was expected to be affected by sequencing depth. The genetic and exposure-history diversity represented was limited by the small number of donors. Compared with non-shared clonotypes, the clonotypes found in all four sorted-subset donors had higher generation probabilities. Sampling was restricted to blood, and TCR repertoires in tissues likely differ from the TCR repertoires found in blood. Across four donors, roughly 5.1% of naive CD4, roughly 3.8% of naive CD8, 2% to 2.5% of memory CD4, and 0.4% to 0.45% of memory CD8 clonotypes were shared. Rarefaction of sorted-subset datasets indicated incomplete sequencing despite the large sequencing depth. Estimated clonotype richness was generally larger for naive than for memory subsets.

Healthy HIV-negative adults with no recently reported acute infections or vaccinations were included as donors. All donors were Caucasian adults living in Nashville, Tennessee, USA. CD4+ T cells were enriched through magnetic negative selection, after which naive cells were positively selected on CD45RA and the remaining negative fraction served as the memory subset. Blood was obtained by leukapheresis, after which PBMCs were separated by Ficoll-Histopaque density gradient centrifugation and cryopreserved in liquid nitrogen vapor phase. Analytical flow cytometry was used to check the purity and quantity of every magnetically sorted T cell population. Genomic DNA was isolated from every sorted fraction and measured by UV absorbance on a Nanodrop 2000c. CDR3 length: 13 amino acids, cysteine to phenylalanine. Only CDR3 DNA is held: 39 bases, read in frame from base 1. Based on the germline V gene, the CDR1 and CDR2 sequences are SGHTA and FQGTGA. At the junction V is shortened by 0 bases and J by 6 bases, with 8 bases in between.

Recombination joined TRBV7-3 with TRBJ2-5; the D call is tentative, TRBD1 or TRBD2, as each matches 5 bases. The sample taken for sequencing was naive CD4+ T cells from PBMCs. The sample's cell subset or site label, in plain terms: CD45RA+ positively selected. The TCR originated in a man aged 18 to 30 in good health. Some clones in this sample may be carry-over from other donors' samples. The nucleotide sequence reads as follows: TGTGCCAGCAGCTTAACGGGGGAGCAGACCCAGTACTTC. Translated, it gives CASSLTGEQTQYF.